This T cell receptor (beta chain) was captured by sequencing in a study of shared clonotypes between healthy human individuals. The study's findings and limits: A small donor pool kept down the genetic and exposure-history diversity that was represented. Some clonotypes were shared by all four sorted-subset donors, while others were not shared. The non-shared ones had lower generation probabilities than the shared ones. Sample collection involved blood only; tissue repertoires are likely different.

Germline CDR1 reads SGHVS; CDR2 reads FQNEAQ. With 0 bases removed from V and 3 bases from J, the gap between germline ends came to 9 bases. The CDR3 has 16 amino acids. With respect to this clone: Antigen specificity is unknown.

Sequenced by immunoSEQ multiplex PCR; TCRdb stores in-frame clones only, minus some. The repertoire consists of about 2,200,000 clones, with around 93% occurring once and the leading ten covering around 1.7%. In the naive CD8 group, cells lacked CD45RO and were positively selected for CCR7, so terminally differentiated effector memory CD45RA+ cells were left out. All the donors were Caucasian adults who lived in Nashville, Tennessee. The V call is TRBV7-8, the J call TRBJ2-6; TRBD1 might be the D (5 bases). The receptor comes from a man aged 18 to 30 in good health. Some clones in this sample may be carry-over from other donors' samples. Input material: naive CD8+ T cells from PBMCs. DNA for the CDR3: TGTGCCAGCAGCTTAGCGGCCCAGGGTGGGGCCAACGTCCTGACTTTC. Its protein product is CASSLAAQGGANVLTF.